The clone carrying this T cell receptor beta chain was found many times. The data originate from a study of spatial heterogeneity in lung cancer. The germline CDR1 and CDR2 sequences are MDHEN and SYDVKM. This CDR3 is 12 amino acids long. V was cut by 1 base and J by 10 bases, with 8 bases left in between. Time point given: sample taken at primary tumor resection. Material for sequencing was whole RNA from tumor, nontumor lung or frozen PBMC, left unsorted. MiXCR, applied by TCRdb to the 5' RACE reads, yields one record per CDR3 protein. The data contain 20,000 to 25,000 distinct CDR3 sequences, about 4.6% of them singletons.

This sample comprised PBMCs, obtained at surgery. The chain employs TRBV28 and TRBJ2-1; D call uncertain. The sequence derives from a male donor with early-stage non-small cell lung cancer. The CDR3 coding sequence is TGTGCCAGCAGTTTATCGACACGAGAGCAGTTCTTC. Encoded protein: CASSLSTREQFF.